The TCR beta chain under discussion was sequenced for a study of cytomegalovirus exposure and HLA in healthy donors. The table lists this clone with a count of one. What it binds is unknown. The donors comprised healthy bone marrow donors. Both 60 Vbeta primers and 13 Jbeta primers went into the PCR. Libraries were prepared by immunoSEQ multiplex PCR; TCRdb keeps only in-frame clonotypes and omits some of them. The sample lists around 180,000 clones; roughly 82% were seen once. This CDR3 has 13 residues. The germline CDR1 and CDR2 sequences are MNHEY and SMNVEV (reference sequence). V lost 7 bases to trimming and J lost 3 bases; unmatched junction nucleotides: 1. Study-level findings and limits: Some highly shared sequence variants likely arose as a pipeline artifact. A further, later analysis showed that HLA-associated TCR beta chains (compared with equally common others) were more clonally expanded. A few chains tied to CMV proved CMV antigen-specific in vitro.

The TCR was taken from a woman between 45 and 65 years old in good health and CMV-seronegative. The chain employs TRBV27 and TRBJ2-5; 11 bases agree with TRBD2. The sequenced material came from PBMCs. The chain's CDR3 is CASTTSGEETQYF. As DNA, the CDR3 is TGTGCCAGCACGACTAGCGGGGAAGAGACCCAGTACTTC.